This T cell receptor beta chain emerged from a study of T cells after yellow fever vaccination. This clonotype was recorded at least ten times. Its antigen is unknown. From germline, CDR1 is MGHRA and CDR2 YSYEKL. Trimming took off 4 bases at V and 2 bases at J, with 11 bases between the two ends. The CDR3 is 14 residues long. General study findings and limits: Detected again after the booster were most primary-vaccination clones, at 96% CD4 and 80% to 90% CD8.

Template-switching 5'RACE yielded the TCR cDNA; a universal primer site and UMIs were added in the process. TCRdb reanalysed the 5' RACE reads using MiXCR and keeps one entry per CDR3 protein. The table includes nearly 300,000 distinct CDR3 sequences, 8.7% detected once. This TCR was recovered from a man younger than 35 who received the YFV17D yellow fever vaccine. The chain has TRBV4-1 and TRBJ2-5; tentatively, D is TRBD2 (6 bases). Source: CD4+ T cells sorted from PBMCs, taken 5 days after the yellow fever booster vaccination. CDR3 DNA: TGCGCCAGCAGCCGCGGGGACCTACAAGAGACCCAGTACTTC. Amino acids: CASSRGDLQETQYF.